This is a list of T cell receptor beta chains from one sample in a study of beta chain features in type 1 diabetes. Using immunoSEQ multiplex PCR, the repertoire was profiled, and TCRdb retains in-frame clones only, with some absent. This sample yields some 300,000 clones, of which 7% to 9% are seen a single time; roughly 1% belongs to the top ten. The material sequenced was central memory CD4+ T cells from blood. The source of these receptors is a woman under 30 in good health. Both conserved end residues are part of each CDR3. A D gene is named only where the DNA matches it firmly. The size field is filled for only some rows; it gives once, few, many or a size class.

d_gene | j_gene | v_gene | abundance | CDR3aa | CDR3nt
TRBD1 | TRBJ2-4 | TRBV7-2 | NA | CASSTGTVNGNIQYF | TGTGCCAGCAGTACCGGGACAGTCAATGGAAACATTCAGTACTTC
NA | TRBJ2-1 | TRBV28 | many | CASQSSYNEQFF | TGTGCCTCCCAGAGCTCCTACAATGAGCAGTTCTTC
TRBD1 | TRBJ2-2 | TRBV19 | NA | CASSLGQGSTGELFF | TGTGCCAGTAGTCTGGGACAGGGCTCCACCGGGGAGCTGTTTTTT
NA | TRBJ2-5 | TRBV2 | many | CATQQDQETQYF | TGTGCCACACAACAGGATCAAGAGACCCAGTACTTC
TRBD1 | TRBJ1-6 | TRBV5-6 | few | CASSLVDRAISPLHF | TGTGCCAGCAGCTTGGTGGACAGGGCCATTTCACCCCTCCACTTT
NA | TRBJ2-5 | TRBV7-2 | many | CASSLSLREQETQYF | TGTGCCAGCAGCTTATCGCTCAGGGAACAAGAGACCCAGTACTTC
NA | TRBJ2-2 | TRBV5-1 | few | CASRGQNTGELFF | TGCGCCAGCAGGGGACAGAACACCGGGGAGCTGTTTTTT
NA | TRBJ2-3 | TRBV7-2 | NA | CASSLGTSTDTQYF | TGTGCCAGCAGCTTAGGTACTAGCACAGATACGCAGTATTTT
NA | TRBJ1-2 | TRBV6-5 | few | CASSTDRHYGYTF | TGTGCCAGCAGCACCGACAGGCACTATGGCTACACCTTC
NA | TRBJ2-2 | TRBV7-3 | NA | CASSLVGGGDTGELFF | TGTGCCAGCAGCTTAGTTGGTGGAGGGGACACCGGGGAGCTGTTTTTT
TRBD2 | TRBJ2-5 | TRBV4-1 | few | CASSTGGPSETQYF | TGCGCCAGCAGCACGGGGGGGCCCTCAGAGACCCAGTACTTC
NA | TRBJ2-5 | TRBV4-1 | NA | CASSLEGQETQYF | TGCGCCAGCAGCCTAGAGGGGCAGGAGACCCAGTACTTC
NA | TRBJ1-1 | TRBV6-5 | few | CASSSRLNTEAFF | TGTGCCAGCAGTTCCAGGTTAAACACTGAAGCTTTCTTT
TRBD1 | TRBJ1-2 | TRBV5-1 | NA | CASSTRTGDGYTF | TGCGCCAGCAGTACTCGGACAGGGGATGGCTACACCTTC
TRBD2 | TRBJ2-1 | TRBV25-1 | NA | CASSATSGLDEQFF | TGTGCCAGCAGTGCGACTAGCGGGCTCGATGAGCAGTTCTTC
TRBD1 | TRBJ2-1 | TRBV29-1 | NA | CSSDSRTGDEQFF | TGCAGCTCTGACTCAAGGACAGGGGATGAGCAGTTCTTC
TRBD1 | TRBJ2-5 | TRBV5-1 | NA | CASSLSGQGIETQYF | TGCGCCAGCAGTCTCTCGGGACAGGGGATTGAGACCCAGTACTTC
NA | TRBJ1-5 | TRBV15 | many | CATSRAVSQPQHF | TGTGCCACCAGCAGAGCTGTGAGTCAGCCCCAGCATTTT
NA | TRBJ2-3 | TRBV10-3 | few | CAISANTDTQYF | TGTGCCATCAGCGCCAACACAGATACGCAGTATTTT
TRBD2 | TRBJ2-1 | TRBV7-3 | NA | CASSSGLAVYNEQFF | TGTGCCAGCAGCTCGGGACTAGCGGTCTACAATGAGCAGTTCTTC
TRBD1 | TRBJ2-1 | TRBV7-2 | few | CASSSRDRALYEQFF | TGTGCCAGCAGCTCCCGGGACAGGGCTTTATATGAGCAGTTCTTC
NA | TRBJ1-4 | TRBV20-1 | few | CSAARHEKLFF | TGCAGTGCTGCGAGACATGAAAAACTGTTTTTT
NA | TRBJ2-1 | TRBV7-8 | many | CASRKGGYTYNEQFF | TGTGCCAGCAGAAAAGGGGGTTACACCTACAATGAGCAGTTCTTC
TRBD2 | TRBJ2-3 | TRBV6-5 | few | CASSYSLAGAEDTQYF | TGTGCCAGCAGTTACTCACTAGCGGGGGCTGAAGATACGCAGTATTTT
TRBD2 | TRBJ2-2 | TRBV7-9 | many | CASMPAGVRTGELFF | TGTGCCAGCATGCCGGCGGGAGTAAGAACCGGGGAGCTGTTTTTT
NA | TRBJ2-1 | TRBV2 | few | CASSELGTGYNEQFF | TGTGCCAGCAGTGAATTAGGGACCGGTTACAATGAGCAGTTCTTC
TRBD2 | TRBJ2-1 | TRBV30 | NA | CAWSARTSGRSHEQFF | TGTGCCTGGAGTGCCCGGACTAGCGGGAGGTCGCATGAGCAGTTCTTC
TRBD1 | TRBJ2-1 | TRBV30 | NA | CAWTGTDYNEQFF | TGTGCCTGGACCGGGACAGACTACAATGAGCAGTTCTTC
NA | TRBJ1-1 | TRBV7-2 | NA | CASSLGWGVAAFF | TGTGCCAGCAGCTTAGGTTGGGGGGTTGCAGCTTTCTTT
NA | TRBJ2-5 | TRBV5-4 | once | CASSFSWGGETQYF | TGTGCCAGCAGCTTCAGTTGGGGCGGGGAGACCCAGTACTTC
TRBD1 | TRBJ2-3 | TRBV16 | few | CASSPRQGADTQYF | TGTGCCAGCAGCCCACGACAGGGGGCAGATACGCAGTATTTT
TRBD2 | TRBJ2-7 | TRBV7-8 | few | CASSLGRERREQYF | TGTGCCAGCAGCTTAGGGCGGGAGAGGCGCGAGCAGTACTTC
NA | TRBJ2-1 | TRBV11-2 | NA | CASSRQWYNEQFF | TGTGCCAGCAGCCGTCAGTGGTACAATGAGCAGTTCTTC
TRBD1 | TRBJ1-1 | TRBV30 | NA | CAWSRWAGGREAFF | TGTGCCTGGAGCAGGTGGGCAGGGGGCAGGGAAGCTTTCTTT
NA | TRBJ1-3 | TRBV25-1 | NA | CASSGQTHSGNTIYF | TGTGCCAGCAGCGGACAGACCCACTCTGGAAACACCATATATTTT
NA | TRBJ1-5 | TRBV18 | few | CASSPQGMGNQPQHF | TGTGCCAGCTCACCACAGGGGATGGGCAATCAGCCCCAGCATTTT
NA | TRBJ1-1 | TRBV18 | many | CASSPPPAGNTEAFF | TGTGCCAGCTCACCACCTCCGGCGGGGAACACTGAAGCTTTCTTT
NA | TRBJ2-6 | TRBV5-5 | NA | CASSQDRSLRSNVLTF | TGTGCCAGCAGCCAAGATCGCAGTCTTAGGTCCAACGTCCTGACTTTC
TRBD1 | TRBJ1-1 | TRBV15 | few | CATSRKRQGTAGPTEAFF | TGTGCCACCAGCAGAAAGAGACAGGGCACAGCGGGACCCACTGAAGCTTTCTTT
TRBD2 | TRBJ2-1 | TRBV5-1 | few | CASSRTSGINEQFF | TGCGCCAGCAGCCGCACTAGCGGGATCAATGAGCAGTTCTTC
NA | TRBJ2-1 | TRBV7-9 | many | CASSSYEQFF | TGTGCCAGCAGCTCCTATGAGCAGTTCTTC
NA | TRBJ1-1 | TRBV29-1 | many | CSVVKGLEAFF | TGCAGCGTTGTTAAAGGGCTTGAAGCTTTCTTT
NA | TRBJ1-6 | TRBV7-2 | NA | CASSHGGSSYNSPLHF | TGTGCCAGCAGCCACGGGGGGAGCTCCTATAATTCACCCCTCCACTTT
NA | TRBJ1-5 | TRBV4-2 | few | CASSQAPGTTYVQPQHF | TGTGCCAGCAGCCAAGCCCCCGGGACCACCTACGTGCAGCCCCAGCATTTT
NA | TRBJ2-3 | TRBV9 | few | CASSVAVTDTQYF | TGTGCCAGCAGCGTAGCTGTAACAGATACGCAGTATTTT
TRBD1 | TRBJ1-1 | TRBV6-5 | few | CASSFRGRDTEAFF | TGTGCCAGCAGTTTCAGGGGGCGGGACACTGAAGCTTTCTTT
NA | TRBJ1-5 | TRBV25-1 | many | CASSEGAGLSNQPQHF | TGTGCCAGCAGTGAAGGTGCAGGGTTGAGCAATCAGCCCCAGCATTTT
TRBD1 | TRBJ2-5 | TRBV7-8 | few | CASGKDRAVETQYF | TGTGCCAGCGGAAAGGACAGGGCGGTGGAGACCCAGTACTTC
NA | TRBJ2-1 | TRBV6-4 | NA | CASSGFRRAYNEQFF | TGTGCCAGCAGTGGCTTCAGGCGCGCTTACAATGAGCAGTTCTTC
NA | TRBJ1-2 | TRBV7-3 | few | CASTESGGQLYGYTF | TGTGCCAGCACCGAATCGGGGGGCCAACTCTATGGCTACACCTTC
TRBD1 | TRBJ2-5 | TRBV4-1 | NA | CASSQAESRQGPQGTQYF | TGCGCCAGCAGCCAAGCAGAATCTCGACAGGGCCCCCAGGGGACCCAGTACTTC
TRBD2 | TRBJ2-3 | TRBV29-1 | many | CSVASGARDTQYF | TGCAGCGTGGCCAGCGGGGCCAGGGATACGCAGTATTTT
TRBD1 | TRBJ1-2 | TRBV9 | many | CASTVTGSGYGYTF | TGTGCCAGCACCGTGACAGGGTCGGGATATGGCTACACCTTC
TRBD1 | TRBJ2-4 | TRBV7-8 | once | CASSLRGPENIQYF | TGTGCCAGCAGCTTAAGGGGGCCCGAGAACATTCAGTACTTC
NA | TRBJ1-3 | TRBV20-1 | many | CSARVRNTIYF | TGCAGTGCTAGAGTCCGAAACACCATATATTTT